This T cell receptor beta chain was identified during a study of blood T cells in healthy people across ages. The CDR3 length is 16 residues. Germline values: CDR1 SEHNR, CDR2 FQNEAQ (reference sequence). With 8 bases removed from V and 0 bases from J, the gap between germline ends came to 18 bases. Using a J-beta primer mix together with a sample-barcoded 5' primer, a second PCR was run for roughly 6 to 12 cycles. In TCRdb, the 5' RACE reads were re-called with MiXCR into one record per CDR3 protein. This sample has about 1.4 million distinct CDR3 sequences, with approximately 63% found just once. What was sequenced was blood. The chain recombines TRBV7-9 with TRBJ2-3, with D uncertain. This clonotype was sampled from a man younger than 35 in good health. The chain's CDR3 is CASPTPAGPSTDTQYF. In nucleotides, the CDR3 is TGTGCCAGCCCCACACCTGCAGGACCTAGCACAGATACGCAGTATTTT.